This entry is about one T cell receptor (beta chain). The data originate from a study of blood T cell repertoires in COVID-19. The wider study: Spain, Italy and the United States supplied samples that represented acute and convalescent COVID-19. Sample material is recorded as cDNA or gDNA derived from T cells, B-cell-depleted T cells, or PBMCs.

Methods used by the authors: Reference gene primer amplification in the assay estimated nucleated cell counts. Assay: immunoSEQ multiplex PCR; the TCRdb copy retains only in-frame clones and omits some. V and J calls and clone size are those listed in that table; D and trimming were worked out from the DNA. The table shows roughly 250,000 clones, with 80% to 90% occurring only once. Trimming pared 1 base from V and 1 base from J, leaving 7 bases between. CDR3 size: 14 residues. Germline CDR1 reads MDHEN; CDR2 reads SYDVKM. The rearrangement uses TRBV28 and TRBJ2-5; D gene unclear. This receptor was obtained from a young man with acute or convalescent COVID-19. Sequencing input: peripheral blood. In DNA form, the CDR3 reads TGTGCCAGCAGTTTATCGGCGGCCCAAGAGACCCAGTACTTC. Its translation is CASSLSAAQETQYF.